The 26 T cell receptor beta chains reported below all come from one sample, sequenced in a study of blood T cell repertoires in COVID-19. Sequencing was performed with immunoSEQ multiplex PCR; in TCRdb, only in-frame clones are kept and a portion is missing. Of about 120,000 clones listed, around 83% are singletons. Sequencing was done on a sample of peripheral blood. The receptors here all came from a man aged 35 to 55 with acute or convalescent COVID-19.

V gene TRBV2 combines with J gene TRBJ2-1, with 10 bases identical to TRBD2. Per the germline V gene, CDR1 is SNHLY and CDR2 is FYNNEI. V lost 7 bases and J lost 8; bases outside the gene matches: 5. There are 13 residues in the CDR3. For the CDR3, the DNA is TGTGCCAGCATGGTAGCGGGGGGCTATGAGCAGTTCTTC. This gives the protein CASMVAGGYEQFF.

The genes are TRBV7-8 and TRBJ2-1; 16 bases map to TRBD2. The V and J ends lost 3 bases and 0 bases, in that order; junction bases with no gene match: 8. CDR1 is SGHVS and CDR2 is FQNEAQ in the germline V gene. This CDR3 region has 20 residues. The CDR3, as DNA: TGTGCCAGCAGCTTGACCGGGACTAGCGGGGGGGCCTCCTCCTACAATGAGCAGTTCTTC. Its translation: CASSLTGTSGGASSYNEQFF.

The chain recombines TRBV12-5 with TRBJ2-3; possibly TRBD2 for D (6 bases). This CDR3 has 14 residues. Germline CDR1 and CDR2: LGHNT and FRNRAP. The V end lost 6 bases, the J end lost 0 bases, and 10 bases lay between the germline ends. CDR3 sequence (DNA): TGTGCTAGTGGCCGGGACTTAAGCACAGATACGCAGTATTTT. It specifies CASGRDLSTDTQYF.

The genes are TRBV6-5 and TRBJ1-1; 7 nucleotides align to TRBD1. Per germline, CDR1 MNHEY and CDR2 SVGAGI. Trimming took 10 bases from V and 0 from J; bases not matched to a gene: 5. The length of the CDR3 is 13 residues. In nucleotides, the CDR3 is TGTGCCACTACGACAGGGATGAACACTGAAGCTTTCTTT. This codes for CATTTGMNTEAFF.

This chain links TRBV6-5 with TRBJ1-4, with D uncertain. The V and J ends lost 6 bases and 1 base respectively, with 9 bases between them. CDR3 length equals 14 residues. CDR1 and CDR2 (germline): MNHEY, SVGAGI. CDR3 in DNA: TGTGCCAGCAGAGAGGAGCAAACTAATGAAAAACTGTTTTTT. Protein sequence: CASREEQTNEKLFF.

The rearrangement uses TRBV6-2 or TRBV6-3 and TRBJ2-1; D perhaps matches TRBD1 (6 bases). Germline CDR1 MNHEY, CDR2 SVGEGT. CDR3 size: 15 residues. Trimming shortened V by 6 bases and J by 2 bases, and 14 bases separated the two germline ends. CDR3 in amino acids: CASSRPGQTYNEQFF. For the CDR3, the DNA is TGTGCCAGCAGCAGACCGGGACAAACCTACAATGAGCAGTTCTTC.

The J gene is TRBJ2-7, the V gene TRBV24-1, with 8 bases matching TRBD1. The CDR3 sequence is 15 residues long. The germline V gene encodes CDR1 KGHDR and CDR2 SFDVKD. J gave up 2 bases and V 4 bases, and 6 bases lay outside the gene matches. The CDR3 loop reads CATSDKRTGTYEQYF. The DNA of the CDR3 is TGTGCCACCAGTGACAAAAGGACAGGGACCTACGAGCAGTACTTC.

The chain recombines TRBV4-1 with TRBJ2-2; D unclear. Germline V lookup: CDR1 MGHRA, CDR2 YSYEKL. There are 17 residues in the CDR3. Between the trimmed V and J ends, which lost 1 base and 4 bases, there was a span of 16 bases. The CDR3 is CASSQVFGEVSTGELFF. Written as DNA, the CDR3 is TGCGCCAGCAGCCAAGTCTTCGGCGAGGTGAGCACCGGGGAGCTGTTTTTT.

This clone was picked up a small number of times. The V call is TRBV6-1, the J call TRBJ2-3; TRBD2 aligns across 12 bases. The CDR3 sequence is 15 residues long. Losses at the gene ends were 2 bases for V and 4 bases for J; bases not matched to a gene: 1. Germline CDR1 MNHNS, CDR2 SASEGT. The CDR3 bases are TGTGCCAGCAGTGAACTAGCGGGGGGGCCAGATACGCAGTATTTT. The encoded protein is CASSELAGGPDTQYF.

This clone has only one observation. The chain carries TRBV6-5 and TRBJ1-1; 7 bases fit TRBD1. CDR3 length: 14 residues. From germline, CDR1 is MNHEY and CDR2 SVGAGI. J lost 4 bases, V lost 0 bases, and 2 bases had no gene match. This chain's CDR3 is CASSYSRQGTEAFF. For the CDR3, the DNA is TGTGCCAGCAGTTACTCCAGACAGGGCACTGAAGCTTTCTTT.

Details on this clone: Within the sample, other DNA sequences also encode this same CDR3. The CDR3 here is CACTQGDGYTF. The CDR3 nucleotides are TGTGCCTGCACACAGGGCGACGGTTACACCTTC. This chain connects TRBV30 to TRBJ1-2; D is possibly TRBD1 (6 bases). The germline CDR1 and CDR2 sequences are GTSNPN and SVGIG (reference sequence). The V and J ends lost 6 bases and 11 bases respectively, with 16 bases between them. This CDR3 region has 11 residues.

The J gene is TRBJ1-5, the V gene TRBV6-6, with D possibly being TRBD1 (6 bases). The germline V gene has CDR1 MNHNY and CDR2 SVGAGI (reference sequence). Trimming removed 6 bases from V and 2 bases from J, with 14 bases in between. The CDR3 runs 15 residues. The CDR3 bases are TGTGCCAGCAGAGACAGGTTGGTTGGCAATCAGCCCCAGCATTTT. It yields the protein CASRDRLVGNQPQHF.

The chain recombines TRBV7-2 with TRBJ2-5, with 7 positions matching TRBD1. V lost 4 bases, J lost 5 bases, and 10 bases stayed unmatched. CDR1 and CDR2 from the germline V gene are SGHTA and FQGNSA. CDR3 size: 15 residues. The chain's CDR3 is CASSSYRGRGETQYF. CDR3 sequence (DNA): TGTGCCAGCAGCTCCTACAGGGGTCGAGGGGAGACCCAGTACTTC.

This sequence joins TRBV7-2 and TRBJ2-5; 13 bases align to TRBD2. V was pared by 4 bases and J by 4 bases, with 9 bases of the junction left unmatched. The CDR3 has 17 amino acids. Germline V gene lookup returns CDR1 SGHTA and CDR2 FQGNSA. The CDR3 DNA reads as TGTGCCAGCAGCTCGACTAGCGGGGGGCTCCGGGGAGAGACCCAGTACTTC. Its translation: CASSSTSGGLRGETQYF.

The chain combines TRBV11-2 with TRBJ2-7; 11 bases line up with TRBD2. CDR3 length: 15 amino acids. V dropped 5 bases and J dropped 0; count of bases not matched to a gene: 3. Germline V gene sequence: CDR1 SGHAT, CDR2 FQNNGV. Here the CDR3 DNA reads TGTGCCAGCAGCCTACTAGCGGGGGACTCCTACGAGCAGTACTTC. Protein: CASSLLAGDSYEQYF.

The CDR3 loop is CATSKGGVRGEQYF. The CDR3 DNA reads as TGTGCCACCAGCAAGGGGGGGGTTAGAGGAGAGCAGTACTTC. The rearrangement links TRBV15 to TRBJ2-7; tentative D call: TRBD2 (7 bases). The CDR3 consists of 14 residues. CDR1 LNHNV and CDR2 YYDKDF come from the germline V gene (reference sequence). The V end was cut by 4 bases, the J end by 7 bases, with 17 bases between.

The chain couples TRBV5-8 to TRBJ2-7; D is ambiguous. This CDR3 comprises 11 residues. Between the trimmed V and J ends, which lost 8 bases and 2 bases, there was a span of 8 bases. Germline-derived CDR1 and CDR2 are SGHTS and YDEGEE. The CDR3, as DNA: TGTGCCAGTCGGGTTACCTACGAGCAGTACTTC. This sequence encodes CASRVTYEQYF.

V and J are TRBV9 and TRBJ1-4; D gene uncertain. CDR1 is SGDLS, CDR2 YYNGEE, per germline. With 0 bases removed from V and 0 bases from J, the gap between germline ends came to 6 bases. The CDR3 extends over 15 amino acids. Here the CDR3 reads CASSVASATNEKLFF. Here the CDR3 DNA reads TGTGCCAGCAGCGTAGCGTCTGCAACTAATGAAAAACTGTTTTTT.

The rearrangement links TRBV27 to TRBJ1-1, with 8 bases lining up with TRBD1. The J segment lost 5 bases and the V segment lost 2 bases, leaving 7 bases of the junction unmatched. Germline assignment: CDR1 MNHEY and CDR2 SMNVEV (reference sequence). The CDR3 totals 15 residues. DNA of the CDR3: TGTGCCAGCAGTTTACGCGGGACAGGAAGAACTGAAGCTTTCTTT. Residues: CASSLRGTGRTEAFF.

V is TRBV19 and J is TRBJ1-2; D is unclear. The germline gives CDR1 LNHDA, CDR2 SQIVND (reference sequence). V gave up 8 bases and J gave up 9 bases, with 13 bases separating them. The CDR3 is 11 residues long. CDR3 residues: CASRGPGSYTF. Here the CDR3 DNA reads TGTGCCAGTCGGGGTCCCGGGAGCTACACCTTC.

The chain joins TRBV6-6 to TRBJ1-2, with a weak D call TRBD1 (5 bases). This CDR3 is built from 13 residues. Germline CDR1 is MNHNY and CDR2 is SVGAGI (reference sequence). Trimming stripped 4 bases from V and 3 bases from J, with 9 bases between. The CDR3 DNA sequence: TGTGCCAGCAGTTTGACAGTGGACTATGGCTACACCTTC. Amino acids: CASSLTVDYGYTF.

This clone came up a few times. The chain is built from TRBV7-9 and TRBJ2-7, with a weak D call TRBD1 (6 bases). In germline, CDR1 is SEHNR, CDR2 FQNEAQ (reference sequence). Trimming left V 8 bases short and J 4 bases short, with 18 bases between. The CDR3 covers 14 residues. CDR3 in DNA: TGTGCCAGCGGGCCAACAGGGTCTGGGTACGAGCAGTACTTC. Protein product: CASGPTGSGYEQYF.

The chain employs TRBV14 and TRBJ2-7, with a tentative D call TRBD2 (5 bases). The germline V and J ends were trimmed by 0 bases and 3 bases, with 9 bases remaining between them. There are 14 residues in the CDR3. In germline, CDR1 is SGHDN, CDR2 FVKESK. The CDR3 DNA sequence: TGTGCCAGCAGCCAAGATCGCCGGGGCTACGAGCAGTACTTC. Translated, it gives CASSQDRRGYEQYF. Variable domain in full (rest from reference TRBV14 and TRBJ2-7): EAGVTQFPSHSVIEKGQTVTLRCDPISGHDNLYWYRRVMGKEIKFLLHFVKESKQDESGMPNNRFLAERTGGTYSTLKVQPAELEDSGVYFCASSQDRRGYEQYFGPGTRLTVT.

The gene calls are TRBV7-2 and TRBJ1-2; no clear D. Germline CDR1 SGHTA, CDR2 FQGNSA. The CDR3 totals 14 residues. Between the trimmed V and J ends, which lost 5 bases and 5 bases, there was a span of 15 bases. CDR3 DNA: TGTGCCAGCAGCCCCCCGAACGGGGTTTATGGCTACACCTTC. It is translated as CASSPPNGVYGYTF.

This clone has only one observation. The chain uses TRBV5-1 and TRBJ2-3; 7 nucleotides match TRBD1. CDR3 length equals 14 residues. J lost 2 bases, V lost 3 bases, and 3 bases had no gene match. The germline CDR1 and CDR2 sequences are SGHRS and YFSETQ. CDR3 region: CASSSDRLTDTQYF. CDR3 DNA sequence: TGCGCCAGCAGCTCGGACAGGCTCACAGATACGCAGTATTTT.

V usage is TRBV5-4 and J usage is TRBJ1-1, with 10 bases aligning to TRBD1. This CDR3 has 14 amino acids. V lost 4 bases, J lost 5 bases, and 5 bases stayed unmatched. Germline-derived CDR1 and CDR2 are SGHNT and YYREEE (reference sequence). The CDR3, as DNA: TGTGCCAGCAGCCCGGGACAGGGGTATACTGAAGCTTTCTTT. Its translation is CASSPGQGYTEAFF. Complete variable domain (other parts from reference TRBV5-4 and TRBJ1-1): ETGVTQSPTHLIKTRGQQVTLRCSSQSGHNTVSWYQQALGQGPQFIFQYYREEENGRGNFPPRFSGLQFPNYSSELNVNALELDDSALYLCASSPGQGYTEAFFGQGTRLTVV.